The T cell receptor (beta chain) described here comes from a study of cytomegalovirus exposure and HLA in healthy donors. PCR primers comprised 60 Vbeta and 13 Jbeta primers. Sequencing was performed with immunoSEQ multiplex PCR; in TCRdb, only in-frame clones are kept and a portion is missing. The table shows about 160,000 clones, with about 81% occurring only once. With regard to this clone: Its antigen remains unknown.

Study results and limitations: Earlier analysis yielded a pattern in which most TCR beta V segments were productive about 90% or about 30% of the time. Apart from CMV serostatus, no immune exposure information was available. TCR beta V- and J-gene trimming, according to a later analysis, was linked to a missense DCLRE1C variant.

Trimming removed 3 bases from V and 4 bases from J; junction bases left unmatched: 4. The CDR3 length is 14 residues. Per germline, CDR1 SQVTM and CDR2 ANQGSEA. The chain is built from TRBV29-1 and TRBJ2-3, with TRBD2 identical over 10 bases. The sample consisted of PBMCs. The sequence was obtained from a woman under 30 in good health and CMV-seronegative. In DNA form, the CDR3 reads TGCAGCGTTGATAGCGGGGGGCCCGCAGATACGCAGTATTTT. Translated: CSVDSGGPADTQYF.